Below, 8 T cell receptor beta chains from the same sample are listed, as sequenced in a study of Tregs in tolerant kidney transplant recipients. The protocol was immunoSEQ multiplex PCR, while the TCRdb copy is restricted to in-frame clones and leaves out a portion. The sample shows under 55,000 clones, and 0.83% sits with its ten largest clones. The sequencing used CD4+ T cells from blood, collected before the transplant. Source of these receptors: a human donor who received a combined kidney and bone marrow transplant.

Concerning this clone: The read ends 3 residues early relative to the CDR3; the germline J gene fills the gap. The chain combines TRBV2 with TRBJ1-6; 9 nucleotides align to TRBD1. The CDR3 extends over 14 amino acids. With 7 bases clipped from V and 9 bases from J, the junction kept 7 bases outside the gene matches. Germline V gene sequence: CDR1 SNHLY, CDR2 FYNNEI. This CDR3 is CASTPGQGGSPLHF. The DNA read from the CDR3 is TGTGCCAGCACTCCGGGACAGGGTGGTTCACCC.

Remarks on this clone: The read terminates 3 residues before the CDR3 end, so the remaining end is supplied by the germline J gene. The genes are TRBV6-2 or TRBV6-3 and TRBJ2-6, with 7 nucleotides matching TRBD1. V was pared by 6 bases and J by 5 bases, with 7 bases of the junction left unmatched. Germline V gene data show CDR1 as MNHEY and CDR2 as SVGEGT. The CDR3 is 15 amino acids. CDR3 DNA (partial): TGTGCCAGCAGGTTCGACAGGGCGTGGGCCAACGTC. Protein sequence: CASRFDRAWANV. The whole CDR3 is CASRFDRAWANVLTF.

On this clone: The CDR3 end falls 3 residues outside the read, so it is completed with the germline J gene. The chain has TRBV7-6 and TRBJ2-2; 10 bases align to TRBD2. CDR3 length: 18 amino acids. CDR1 SGHVS and CDR2 FNYEAQ come from the germline V gene. V dropped 0 bases and J dropped 4; count of bases not matched to a gene: 8. The CDR3: CASSLALAGGTSTGELFF. The sequenced CDR3 bases are TGTGCCAGCAGCTTAGCGTTAGCGGGGGGAACGAGCACCGGGGAG.

Points on this clone: The read finishes 3 residues shy of the CDR3 end, and the germline J gene is used to complete it. J is TRBJ2-5 and V is TRBV18; D is perhaps TRBD1 or TRBD2 (5 bases each). Deletions cut 2 bases from V and 5 bases from J, with 15 bases between. There are 15 residues in the CDR3. Germline CDR1 KGHSH, CDR2 LQKENI. Partial CDR3 DNA: TGTGCCAGCTCACCAATGCGCGAGGGGCGGGAGACC. Protein product: CASSPMREGRET. The whole CDR3 reads CASSPMREGRETQYF.

About this clone itself: The sequenced fragment ends 3 residues before the CDR3 boundary, so the rest is inferred from the germline J gene. The rearrangement joins TRBV7-9 to TRBJ2-1; 7 nucleotides align to TRBD1. Looked up from germline, CDR1 is SEHNR and CDR2 is FQNEAQ (reference sequence). The CDR3 is 15 amino acids. Unmatched junction bases numbered 4, after V lost 1 base and J lost 4 bases. CDR3 loop: CASSLGQGFYNEQFF. Incomplete CDR3 DNA: TGTGCCAGCAGCTTAGGACAGGGTTTTTACAATGAG.

Concerning this clone itself: The read halts 3 residues ahead of the CDR3 end, with the missing end drawn from the germline J gene. J is TRBJ2-3 and V is TRBV7-2; TRBD2 matches 12 bases. The CDR3 extends over 17 amino acids. The V and J ends lost 0 bases and 1 base, in that order; junction bases with no gene match: 2. CDR1 and CDR2 (germline): SGHTA, FQGNSA. The sequenced part of the CDR3 DNA is TGTGCCAGCAGCTTAGCAACTAGCGGGAGGCGCACAGATACG. Its protein product is CASSLATSGRRTDT. The entire CDR3 protein is CASSLATSGRRTDTQYF.

CDR3 sequence: CASRKTGTGNTIYF. The sequenced part of the CDR3 DNA is TGTGCCAGCAGAAAAACAGGGACTGGAAACACC. The rearrangement links TRBV5-6 to TRBJ1-3, with D tentatively TRBD1 (6 bases). The missing CDR3 end, 3 residues past where the read stops, is filled in from the germline J gene. The length of the CDR3 is 14 residues. The germline CDR1 and CDR2 sequences are SGHDT and YYEEEE. The V end lost 5 bases, the J end lost 2 bases, and 11 bases lay between the germline ends.

Note on this clone: The DNA ends 3 residues before the CDR3 does, and the rest of the CDR3 is filled in from the germline J gene. The rearrangement uses TRBV18 and TRBJ1-4; 8 positions agree with TRBD1. Trimming removed 5 bases from V and 7 bases from J; junction bases left unmatched: 9. Germline V gene sequence: CDR1 KGHSH, CDR2 LQKENI. The CDR3 spans 15 residues. The covered CDR3 bases are TGTGCCAGCTCATCTGACAGGGGAGGCTCTGAAAAA. Translated, it gives CASSSDRGGSEK. The full CDR3 protein reads CASSSDRGGSEKLFF.